This TCR beta chain is from a study of T cells after yellow fever vaccination. Notes on the study in general: Clones from primary vaccination mostly reappeared after the booster (over 95% CD4, approximately 91% CD8). Bulk-population clonotypes that are abundant could appear as contaminants in FACS-sorted repertoires. It was the secondary response that reached its peak faster, day 5 versus 15, but it was weaker.

From germline, CDR1 is SGHRS and CDR2 YFSETQ. V gave up 0 bases and J gave up 1 base, with 18 bases separating them. The CDR3 sequence is 18 residues long. Generation of TCR cDNA used 5'RACE template switching (which added a universal primer site and UMIs). MiXCR was run by TCRdb on the 5' RACE reads, yielding one entry per CDR3 protein. The sample shows some 300,000 distinct CDR3 sequences, 7.5% to 9.5% of them seen only once. This clonotype was detected only a few times. No antigen is known for it. The TCR sequence derives from a man in his late teens or twenties who received the YFV17D yellow fever vaccine. J is TRBJ2-3 and V is TRBV5-1; D not resolved. The starting material was CD4+ T cells sorted from PBMCs, obtained 5 days after the yellow fever booster vaccination. Written as DNA, the CDR3 is TGCGCCAGCAGCTTGGAAGGTTATCCAAAACGCCGCACAGATACGCAGTATTTT. It specifies CASSLEGYPKRRTDTQYF.